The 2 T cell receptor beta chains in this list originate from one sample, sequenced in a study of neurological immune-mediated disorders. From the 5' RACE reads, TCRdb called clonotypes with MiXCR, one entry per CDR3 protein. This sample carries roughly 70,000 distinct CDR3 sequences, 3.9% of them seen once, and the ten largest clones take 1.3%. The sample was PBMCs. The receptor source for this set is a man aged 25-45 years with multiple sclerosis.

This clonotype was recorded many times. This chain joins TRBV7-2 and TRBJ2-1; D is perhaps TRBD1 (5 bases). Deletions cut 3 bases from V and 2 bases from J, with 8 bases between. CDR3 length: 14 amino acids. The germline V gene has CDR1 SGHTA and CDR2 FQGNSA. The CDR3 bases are TGTGCCAGCAGCTTGCAGGGCACCTACAATGAGCAGTTCTTC. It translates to CASSLQGTYNEQFF.

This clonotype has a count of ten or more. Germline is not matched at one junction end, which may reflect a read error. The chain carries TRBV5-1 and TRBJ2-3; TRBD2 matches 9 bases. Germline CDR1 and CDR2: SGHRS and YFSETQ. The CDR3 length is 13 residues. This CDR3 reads CASSGTSRDTQYF. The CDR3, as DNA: TGCGCCAGCAGCGGGACTAGCAGAGATACGCAGTATTTT.